These 19 T cell receptor beta chains share one sample of origin, sequenced in a study of OX40 agonist ivuxolimab in advanced cancers. Sequencing was performed with immunoSEQ multiplex PCR; in TCRdb, only in-frame clones are kept and a portion is missing. The sample lists 60,000 or so clones; about 82% were seen once. Material: CD4+ or CD8+ T cells sorted from blood, obtained in a trial of the OX40 agonist ivuxolimab. All receptors derive from an adult with an advanced solid tumor such as melanoma, head and neck, liver or kidney cancer.

The CDR3 DNA follows: TGTGCCAGCAGCACGCCCCCCTCTGGGGCCAACGTCCTGACTTTC. Translating it yields CASSTPPSGANVLTF. The J gene is TRBJ2-6, the V gene TRBV9; D is undetermined. Looked up from germline, CDR1 is SGDLS and CDR2 is YYNGEE. Trimming left V 4 bases short and J 0 bases short, with 8 bases between. This CDR3 region has 15 residues.

This clone was found a few times. Here the CDR3 DNA reads TGTGCCAGCAGCCAACTACCGGGGGCAGGACCGTACAATGAGCAGTTCTTC. Translating gives CASSQLPGAGPYNEQFF. The V call is TRBV11-2, the J call TRBJ2-1, with D possibly called TRBD1 or TRBD2 (6 bases each). Germline-derived CDR1 and CDR2 are SGHAT and FQNNGV. This CDR3 is built from 17 residues. Trimming removed 5 bases at V and 4 bases at J, with 21 bases between.

The chain joins TRBV9 to TRBJ2-1; weak D call: TRBD1 (6 bases). This CDR3 region has 18 residues. The germline gives CDR1 SGDLS, CDR2 YYNGEE. The V end was cut by 3 bases, the J end by 1 base, with 20 bases between. CDR3 sequence reads: CASSGYGAPGQSYNEQFF. CDR3 nucleotides: TGTGCCAGCAGCGGCTACGGGGCACCGGGACAATCCTACAATGAGCAGTTCTTC.

This chain connects TRBV9 to TRBJ2-2; the match to TRBD2 covers 9 bases. Germline V gives CDR1 SGDLS, CDR2 YYNGEE. The CDR3 covers 17 residues. The trim removed 6 bases at V and 1 base at J, leaving 10 bases unmatched. DNA for the CDR3: TGTGCCAGCATCCAGAGGCTAGCGGGATGGAACACCGGGGAGCTGTTTTTT. Its translation is CASIQRLAGWNTGELFF.

The chain combines TRBV5-6 with TRBJ2-3, with 9 bases matching TRBD1. CDR1 and CDR2 (germline): SGHDT, YYEEEE. The CDR3 runs 16 residues. Trimming cost V 3 bases and J 9 bases; bases outside gene matches: 14. The CDR3 DNA is TGTGCCAGCAGCTCCAGGACAGGGGCTTACTCAGTGACGCAGTATTTT. Translated: CASSSRTGAYSVTQYF.

The J gene is TRBJ1-6, the V gene TRBV4-2, with TRBD1 as a possible D gene (5 bases). V was shortened by 0 bases and J by 12 bases, with 12 bases between the two germline ends. Per the germline V gene, CDR1 is LGHNA and CDR2 is YNFKEQ. The CDR3 is made up of 14 amino acids. The CDR3: CASSQDGGTEPLHF. CDR3 bases: TGTGCCAGCAGCCAAGATGGGGGGACCGAACCCCTCCACTTT.

The V and J genes are TRBV30 and TRBJ2-7; D gene ambiguous. CDR1 is GTSNPN and CDR2 is SVGIG in the germline V gene (reference sequence). CDR3 length equals 11 residues. Between the trimmed V and J ends, which lost 4 bases and 4 bases, there was a span of 8 bases. The CDR3 here is CAWKKGYEQYF. The CDR3 nucleotides are TGTGCCTGGAAAAAGGGATACGAGCAGTACTTC.

The chain employs TRBV10-2 and TRBJ2-5; D is undetermined. Germline CDR1 is WSHSY and CDR2 is SAAADI. V gave up 2 bases and J gave up 5 bases, with 3 bases separating them. The CDR3 spans 11 residues. CDR3 residues: CASSEMETQYF. The CDR3, as DNA: TGCGCCAGCAGTGAGATGGAGACCCAGTACTTC.

The gene calls are TRBV27 and TRBJ2-4; D remains unclear. CDR1 is MNHEY, CDR2 SMNVEV, per germline (reference sequence). V was clipped by 6 bases and J by 0 bases, with 9 bases between them. This CDR3 is built from 14 residues. The DNA for the CDR3 is TGTGCCAGCAGCCCCGCCTCAGCCAAAAACATTCAGTACTTC. Protein product: CASSPASAKNIQYF.

The rearrangement uses TRBV10-2 and TRBJ1-1; no clear D gene. Germline CDR1 reads WSHSY; CDR2 reads SAAADI. CDR3 length: 12 residues. The V end was cut by 2 bases, the J end by 4 bases, with 5 bases between. CDR3 sequence: CASSELVTEAFF. The CDR3 DNA reads as TGCGCCAGCAGTGAGCTGGTCACTGAAGCTTTCTTT.

The gene calls are TRBV7-9 and TRBJ1-1; D not resolved. The V end lost 1 base, the J end lost 1 base, and 7 bases lay between the germline ends. CDR3 length: 14 amino acids. From germline, CDR1 is SEHNR and CDR2 FQNEAQ (reference sequence). In DNA, the CDR3 is TGTGCCAGCAGCTTAGTGGCCGCGAACACTGAAGCTTTCTTT. It specifies CASSLVAANTEAFF. The full variable domain, its missing parts supplied by reference TRBV7-9 and TRBJ1-1, is DTGVSQNPRHKITKRGQNVTFRCDPISEHNRLYWYRQTLGQGPEFLTYFQNEAQLEKSRLLSDRFSAERPKGSFSTLEIQRTEQGDSAMYLCASSLVAANTEAFFGQGTRLTVV.

The V call is TRBV4-3, the J call TRBJ2-1, with no clear D. The CDR3 length is 16 residues. Germline V gives CDR1 LGHNA, CDR2 YSLEER. The germline V and J ends were trimmed by 0 bases and 6 bases, with 15 bases remaining between them. The CDR3 here is CASSQDPGLLSNEQFF. The DNA for the CDR3 is TGCGCCAGCAGCCAAGATCCTGGGCTCCTCTCCAATGAGCAGTTCTTC.

V gene TRBV5-1 combines with J gene TRBJ1-1; D is uncertain. The germline V gene encodes CDR1 SGHRS and CDR2 YFSETQ. The CDR3 covers 14 residues. With 4 bases removed from V and 0 bases from J, the gap between germline ends came to 10 bases. The CDR3: CASSPEGVNTEAFF. CDR3 sequence (DNA): TGCGCCAGCAGCCCCGAAGGCGTGAACACTGAAGCTTTCTTT.

The sample holds a few counts of this clone. This chain uses TRBV2 with TRBJ1-5; perhaps TRBD1 as D (5 bases). Trimming stripped 6 bases from V and 3 bases from J, with 15 bases between. This CDR3 comprises 15 residues. CDR1 is SNHLY and CDR2 is FYNNEI in the germline V gene. DNA of the CDR3: TGTGCCAGCAGGCTACTGTGGGGGAACAATCAGCCCCAGCATTTT. Amino acid sequence: CASRLLWGNNQPQHF. Full variable domain (outside the CDR3, taken from reference TRBV2 and TRBJ1-5): EPEVTQTPSHQVTQMGQEVILRCVPISNHLYFYWYRQILGQKVEFLVSFYNNEISEKSEIFDDQFSVERPDGSNFTLKIRSTKLEDSAMYFCASRLLWGNNQPQHFGDGTRLSIL.

In DNA, the CDR3 is TGTGCCAGCTCACTTCGGACAGGGTTGAACACTGAAGCTTTCTTT. Its translation: CASSLRTGLNTEAFF. The V call is TRBV18, the J call TRBJ1-1; 8 positions match TRBD1. The CDR3 sequence is 15 residues long. With 4 bases clipped from V and 0 bases from J, the junction kept 4 bases outside the gene matches. Germline lookup yields CDR1 KGHSH and CDR2 LQKENI. Complete variable domain (other parts from reference TRBV18 and TRBJ1-1): NAGVMQNPRHLVRRRGQEARLRCSPMKGHSHVYWYRQLPEEGLKFMVYLQKENIIDESGMPKERFSAEFPKEGPSILRIQQVVRGDSAAYFCASSLRTGLNTEAFFGQGTRLTVV.

The chain recombines TRBV28 with TRBJ2-7; 8 bases are a match to TRBD1. This CDR3 is built from 15 residues. CDR1 and CDR2 (germline): MDHEN, SYDVKM. The V and J ends lost 4 bases and 5 bases, in that order; junction bases with no gene match: 10. The DNA for the CDR3 is TGTGCCAGCAGTTGGTCTCGGGCAGGGGGCAACGAGCAGTACTTC. It translates to CASSWSRAGGNEQYF.

This clone has just a few counts. For the CDR3, the DNA is TGTGCCAGCAGCCGAATTACAGGGGGGAAAGAGACCCAGTACTTC. It encodes CASSRITGGKETQYF. The chain joins TRBV14 to TRBJ2-5, with 8 nucleotides matching TRBD1. From germline, CDR1 is SGHDN and CDR2 FVKESK. V lost 4 bases, J lost 3 bases, and 7 bases stayed unmatched. The CDR3 sequence is 15 residues long.

This rearrangement joins TRBV10-3 to TRBJ1-1, with 9 positions matching TRBD1. Looked up from germline, CDR1 is ENHRY and CDR2 is SYGVKD. There are 15 residues in the CDR3. Losses at the gene ends were 0 bases for V and 4 bases for J; bases not matched to a gene: 3. DNA of the CDR3: TGTGCCATCAGTGAGTCCGACAGGGGGAGCACTGAAGCTTTCTTT. Translating it yields CAISESDRGSTEAFF.

The chain carries TRBV2 and TRBJ1-1; maybe TRBD1 (6 bases). CDR3 length equals 14 residues. The germline CDR1 and CDR2 sequences are SNHLY and FYNNEI. V lost 8 bases to trimming and J lost 8 bases, with 21 bases between them. CDR3 protein: CASCLLRDTLEAFF. The DNA for the CDR3 is TGTGCCAGCTGCCTACTCCGGGACACCCTCGAAGCTTTCTTT. Together with reference TRBV2 and TRBJ1-1, the CDR3 gives the full variable domain: EPEVTQTPSHQVTQMGQEVILRCVPISNHLYFYWYRQILGQKVEFLVSFYNNEISEKSEIFDDQFSVERPDGSNFTLKIRSTKLEDSAMYFCASCLLRDTLEAFFGQGTRLTVV.